This T cell receptor beta chain was captured by sequencing in a study of T cell repertoires in cytomegalovirus infection. Across the whole study: Researchers turned to recently identified HLA-C-restricted CMV epitopes as well as well-studied HLA-B-restricted ones. Both a matching HLA type and CMV infection were indicated by public TCR beta signatures.

This clonotype appeared many times. Its antigen is as yet unknown. General study findings and limits: Within the response measured ex vivo, HLA-C-restricted CMV-specific TCR beta clonotypes were dominant.

TCRdb re-called the reads through MiXCR, storing one row per CDR3 protein. The sample holds about 830,000 distinct CDR3 sequences; 32% are singletons and the top ten take 12%. The sample was cultured CD8+ T cells from PBMCs, taken from culture after CMV antigen stimulation. The receptor was derived from a human donor in good health (CMV status not recorded). Some clones in this sample may be carry-over from other donors' samples.

The CDR3 DNA reads TGTGCCAGCAGCGACCGGGACAGGGGCGCCACAGATACGCAGTATTTT. Its translation: CASSDRDRGATDTQYF. The V and J genes are TRBV7-8 and TRBJ2-3; TRBD1 matches at 10 bases. There are 16 residues in the CDR3. The germline V gene encodes CDR1 SGHVS and CDR2 FQNEAQ. The J segment lost 2 bases and the V segment lost 5 bases, leaving 7 bases of the junction unmatched.